Listed below are T cell receptor beta chains from one sample, sequenced in a study of monozygotic twins with inflammatory bowel disease. TCRdb reprocessed the 5' RACE reads and keeps a single row for each CDR3 protein, giving no DNA. The sample has more than 95,000 distinct CDR3 sequences; the top ten hold under 2.5%. The source material was blood. The receptors were gathered from a human donor with ulcerative colitis or Crohn's disease, or a healthy co-twin of an affected twin (not recorded which). Each CDR3 is given with its conserved first and last residue.

v_gene: TRBV5-1
j_gene: TRBJ2-7
CDR3aa: CASSLTAPGHEQYF

v_gene: TRBV4-3
j_gene: TRBJ2-3
CDR3aa: CASSQDQWTFGTDTQYF

v_gene: TRBV5-1
j_gene: TRBJ2-1
CDR3aa: CASSRGLAGSSSGSYNEQFF

v_gene: TRBV30
j_gene: TRBJ2-3
CDR3aa: CAWSKPRDRLTDTQYF

v_gene: TRBV27
j_gene: TRBJ2-1
CDR3aa: CASTRTGLYNEQFF

v_gene: TRBV12-3/TRBV12-4
j_gene: TRBJ2-5
CDR3aa: CASSLIGEGTQYF

v_gene: TRBV7-8
j_gene: TRBJ2-7
CDR3aa: CASFGTRKQEQYF

v_gene: TRBV27
j_gene: TRBJ2-5
CDR3aa: CASSQNDRFQETQYF

v_gene: TRBV5-4
j_gene: TRBJ1-2
CDR3aa: CASSLAGRRANYGYTF

v_gene: TRBV9
j_gene: TRBJ2-1
CDR3aa: CASSVGGRGMDEQFF

v_gene: TRBV5-4
j_gene: TRBJ2-4
CDR3aa: CASSLTSGGPAGNIQYF

v_gene: TRBV29-1
j_gene: TRBJ2-7
CDR3aa: CSVERGGEQYF

v_gene: TRBV20-1
j_gene: TRBJ2-1
CDR3aa: CSARDPGTSPQREQFF

v_gene: TRBV5-1
j_gene: TRBJ1-6
CDR3aa: CASRQGSWSSYNSPLHF

v_gene: TRBV18
j_gene: TRBJ1-2
CDR3aa: CASSPPEQGDGYTF

v_gene: TRBV7-2
j_gene: TRBJ2-7
CDR3aa: CASSPGLPPYEQYF

v_gene: TRBV4-3
j_gene: TRBJ1-3
CDR3aa: CASSQAGLGNTIYF

v_gene: TRBV7-9
j_gene: TRBJ1-4
CDR3aa: CASSFGSGHWGF

v_gene: TRBV29-1
j_gene: TRBJ2-1
CDR3aa: CSVGGGTSGDEQFF

v_gene: TRBV20-1
j_gene: TRBJ2-5
CDR3aa: CSASAGQETQYF

v_gene: TRBV5-4
j_gene: TRBJ2-5
CDR3aa: CASSLRGGGETQYF

v_gene: TRBV29-1
j_gene: TRBJ1-1
CDR3aa: CSPRRGAEAFF

v_gene: TRBV7-8
j_gene: TRBJ2-5
CDR3aa: CASSLSLAGVRQETQYF

v_gene: TRBV7-2
j_gene: TRBJ2-7
CDR3aa: CASSLTISGSGEQYF

v_gene: TRBV20-1
j_gene: TRBJ2-2
CDR3aa: CSARGQGLNTGELFF

v_gene: TRBV28
j_gene: TRBJ2-2
CDR3aa: CASSLLGGMNTGELFF

v_gene: TRBV5-1
j_gene: TRBJ2-2
CDR3aa: CASSGTSGRYNGELFF

v_gene: TRBV10-3
j_gene: TRBJ2-4
CDR3aa: CAISEPIPNMQYF

v_gene: TRBV12-3/TRBV12-4
j_gene: TRBJ2-7
CDR3aa: CASSLRGFSYEQYF

v_gene: TRBV29-1
j_gene: TRBJ2-1
CDR3aa: CSANPGLGNNEQFF

v_gene: TRBV7-2
j_gene: TRBJ2-7
CDR3aa: CASSPSTGRDEQYF

v_gene: TRBV5-1
j_gene: TRBJ2-1
CDR3aa: CASSLSRSNNEQFF

v_gene: TRBV20-1
j_gene: TRBJ2-3
CDR3aa: CSARWIRDTDTQYF

v_gene: TRBV7-9
j_gene: TRBJ1-1
CDR3aa: CASSPSTGSYTEAFF

v_gene: TRBV7-2
j_gene: TRBJ2-7
CDR3aa: CASSFSRGLSYEQYF

v_gene: TRBV5-4
j_gene: TRBJ2-2
CDR3aa: CASSLVTLAGNTGELFF

v_gene: TRBV5-1
j_gene: TRBJ1-2
CDR3aa: CASTTHPRETNYGYTF

v_gene: TRBV20-1
j_gene: TRBJ1-1
CDR3aa: CSASRSAGTEAFF

v_gene: TRBV7-3
j_gene: TRBJ2-1
CDR3aa: CASSPAGGKNNEQFF

v_gene: TRBV5-6
j_gene: TRBJ2-1
CDR3aa: CASSLAGWTSGEQFF